This TCR beta chain was sequenced during a study of T cells in Graves' hyperthyroidism and ophthalmopathy. Study observations and caveats: Ophthalmopathy cases were set apart from stable hyperthyroidism by a 13 V-J model. Clonotypes that were expanded in thyroid above 0.001 mostly appeared in blood too.

The source material, RNA transcripts, was used to amplify TCR beta CDR3 regions. When the TCR CDR3 underwent first-round RT-PCR, the HTBI primer set was used. MiXCR, applied by TCRdb to the multiplex PCR reads, yields one record per CDR3 protein. This table holds about 250,000 distinct CDR3 sequences, about 25% found once. The CDR3 has 13 residues. CDR1 is PRHDT, CDR2 FYEKMQ, per germline (reference sequence). V lost 8 bases to trimming and J lost 5 bases, with 15 bases between them. The sample holds many counts of this clonotype. The antigen remains undetermined. The chain links TRBV13 to TRBJ2-5, with no clear D. The sequence came from a woman between 40 and 50 years old with Graves' ophthalmopathy. The sample consisted of blood. The CDR3 protein is CASWVVGEETQYF. In nucleotides, the CDR3 is TGTGCCAGCTGGGTAGTGGGTGAGGAGACCCAGTACTTC. Complete variable domain (other parts from reference TRBV13 and TRBJ2-5): AAGVIQSPRHLIKEKRETATLKCYPIPRHDTVYWYQQGPGQDPQFLISFYEKMQSDKGSIPDRFSAQQFSDYHSELNMSSLELGDSALYFCASWVVGEETQYFGPGTRLLVL.